This T cell receptor beta chain was observed in a study of blood T cell repertoires in COVID-19. Study details: The samples span acute and convalescent COVID-19 from the United States, Italy and Spain.

Per the original methods: Researchers report that nucleated cell counts were estimated from reference gene primer amplification. Data came from immunoSEQ multiplex PCR; TCRdb stores just in-frame clones and leaves some out. The V and J calls and the clone size are those of that table, but D and trimming were determined from the DNA. This sample yields over 250,000 clones, of which about nine tenths are seen a single time; less than 2% belongs to the top ten. J was trimmed by 7 bases and V by 6 bases; bases with no gene match: 4. In germline, CDR1 is SGHDT, CDR2 YYEEEE. The CDR3 runs to 15 residues. Categorization into cohorts depended on clinical history that participants reported. This clone was observed a handful of times.

This clonotype was sampled from a woman aged 55-70 years who had recovered from COVID-19. The sample comprised PBMCs or T cells enriched from blood (not recorded which). This rearrangement joins TRBV5-6 to TRBJ2-2; 15 nucleotides agree with TRBD2. The CDR3 protein is CASTRTSGRDGELFF. As DNA, the CDR3 is TGTGCCAGCACCCGGACTAGCGGGAGGGACGGGGAGCTGTTTTTT.